This T cell receptor beta chain stems from a study of read filtering for tumor transcriptome and immune sequencing (dated by TCRdb to 2018 to 2021). Regarding the complete study: The cohort had 17 male and approximately 15 female patients with a mean age of around 66 years, ranging from roughly 45 to 85. As a main aim, a read-filtering strategy for immune repertoire data was addressed, with the specific question being whether clonotypes supported by a single read should be removed. By revised international staging, 8 or 9 patients were R-ISS I, some 17 were R-ISS II and roughly seven were R-ISS III. TCR-region mapped reads per sample ranged from about 4 to 10.27 million with IR-seq versus only 85 to 1273 with RNA-seq. The study compared TCR repertoires from targeted immune repertoire sequencing and bulk whole-transcriptome sequencing run on the same bone marrow samples. After DNase treatment, whole-transcriptome libraries were prepared using the TruSeq RNA Access Library Prep Kit.

Study-level results and caveats: Rather than purified T cells, the sorted CD138-negative fraction was a mixed bone marrow immune population. Single-read clonotypes made up roughly 85% of clonotypes but only roughly 3.6% of total reads in IR-seq, compared with roughly three quarters of clonotypes and 40% to 55% of reads in RNA-seq. The correlation between IR-seq and RNA-seq shared clonotype proportions rose when single-read clonotypes were removed. IR-seq captured clonotypes at much higher depth and more reliably than RNA-seq, and smaller IR-seq throughput sufficed to identify most shared clonotypes.

The Immunoverse kit was used to build TCR libraries from roughly 0.4 ug RNA, with molecular barcoded adaptors covering alpha/delta and beta/gamma chains. The same RNA used for transcriptome sequencing was used for TCR library preparation. An Illumina HiSeq 4000 with 2 x 150 cycles was used to sequence the TCR libraries. The source study handled its data this way. MiXCR aligned TCR reads to human V, D, J and C references and assembled the aligned reads into CDR3 clonotypes, with quality filtering and error correction included. The tcR package in R was used for analysis of clonotype counts and gene usage diversity. For inspection of raw mapping reads, RNA-seq reads were mapped by STAR aligner version 2.5.3a onto GRCh37 of the human genome. To test the effect of sequencing depth on detected clonotypes, IR-seq fastq files were randomly downsampled using Seqtk 1.3. The public reads were reanalyzed by TCRdb: fastp trimming at Q25, MiXCR alignment, in-frame beta chains only. Each entry is one CDR3 protein sequence, shown with its most common DNA and genes. V and J calls and clone size were set by TCRdb, not the authors. The sample table lists about 50,000 distinct CDR3 sequences, around 21% of them with a count of one. Approximately 38% of the sample comes from the top ten.

Trimming leaves V shorter by 5 bases and J shorter by 3 bases, with the junction holding 10 bases beyond the gene matches. From a lookup of the germline V gene, CDR1 and CDR2 are SGHDN and FVKESK. The CDR3 runs 17 amino acids, cysteine and phenylalanine included. Of the read, only the CDR3 DNA is kept; its 51 bases are in frame from base 1. Each patient had bone marrow sampled at the time of active disease. Ficoll-Hypaque density gradient centrifugation was used to isolate the bone marrow mononuclear cells. Myeloma plasma cells were removed and CD138-negative cells were collected by negative selection after labeling with CD138 magnetic microbeads on a MACS separator. Purity of the isolated cells was checked by flow cytometry on an Attune NxT using CD138 antibodies. TRIzol reagent was used to extract total RNA, which was then quantified with a NanoDrop spectrophotometer. Paired RNA-seq and IR-seq were performed on each patient's CD138-negative bone marrow sample.

At least ten counts were recorded for this clonotype. No cognate antigen has been identified for it. Base qualities are not recorded, but no much larger clone differs from it by a single base. The receptor's source is a donor aged 40 or over with multiple myeloma. The sample taken for sequencing was a population of CD138-negative cells sorted from bone marrow. The cell subset or site label corresponds to: bone marrow mononuclear cells depleted of CD138+ plasma/myeloma cells by negative magnetic selection. The rearrangement combines TRBV14 with TRBJ1-3, with TRBD1 matching 10 junction bases. The CDR3 corresponds to CASSYPPTGGFGNTIYF. The DNA sequence follows: TGTGCCAGCAGCTACCCGCCGACAGGGGGCTTTGGAAACACCATATATTTT. The variable domain in full, with residues beyond the CDR3 obtained from the reference TRBV14 and TRBJ1-3 genes, is EAGVTQFPSHSVIEKGQTVTLRCDPISGHDNLYWYRRVMGKEIKFLLHFVKESKQDESGMPNNRFLAERTGGTYSTLKVQPAELEDSGVYFCASSYPPTGGFGNTIYFGEGSWLTVV.